A selection of T cell receptor beta chains follows, all from one sample in a study of blood T cells in healthy people across ages. TCRdb reprocessed the 5' RACE reads with MiXCR, giving one entry per CDR3 protein. The sample has around 1.5 million distinct CDR3 sequences, approximately 60% seen once. Sequencing was carried out using blood. Receptors were obtained from a man aged 18 to 29 in good health. Each CDR3 is given with its conserved first and last residue. A D gene is named only where the DNA matches it firmly. Some rows mark clone size as missing; the rest say once, few, many or name a class of expanded clone.

j_call d_call clone_size v_call cdr3_aa cdr3_nt
TRBJ2-2 TRBD2 - TRBV20-1 CSASRSSGRAENTGELFF TGCAGTGCTAGTCGGAGTAGCGGGAGGGCCGAGAACACCGGGGAGCTGTTTTTT
TRBJ2-3 - few TRBV29-1 CSVWTLVQGFSTDTQYF TGCAGCGTGTGGACGCTTGTACAAGGTTTCAGCACAGATACGCAGTATTTT
TRBJ2-5 - - TRBV7-3 CASSVRDHQETQYF TGTGCCAGCAGTGTCCGGGACCACCAAGAGACCCAGTACTTC
TRBJ2-7 - - TRBV27 CASSWRGRYEQYF TGTGCCAGCAGTTGGAGGGGCCGGTACGAGCAGTACTTC
TRBJ2-6 - - TRBV21-1 CAVHRVPNSGANVLTF TGTGCCGTTCACAGGGTCCCGAACTCTGGGGCCAACGTCCTGACTTTC
TRBJ2-3 - - TRBV4-1 CASSQVILDTQYF TGCGCCAGCAGCCAAGTCATCTTGGATACGCAGTATTTT
TRBJ2-7 TRBD2 - TRBV7-2 CASSLPSGGLHSYEQYF TGTGCCAGCAGCCTCCCTAGCGGGGGGCTTCACTCCTACGAGCAGTACTTC
TRBJ2-1 - - TRBV6-6 CASSDLADNEQFF TGTGCCAGCAGTGACTTGGCAGACAATGAGCAGTTCTTC
TRBJ2-1 TRBD2 - TRBV20-1 CSASLGLAAYNEQFF TGCAGTGCTAGTTTAGGGCTAGCGGCCTACAATGAGCAGTTCTTC
TRBJ2-1 TRBD2 - TRBV9 CASRGSHASGGGEQFF TGTGCCAGCAGAGGCTCTCACGCTAGCGGGGGAGGTGAGCAGTTCTTC
TRBJ2-5 - - TRBV4-2 CASSQQYQETRYF TGTGCCAGCAGCCAACAGTACCAAGAGACCCGGTACTTC
TRBJ1-4 - - TRBV20-1 CSARDRRFEEKLFF TGCAGTGCTAGAGATCGAAGGTTCGAAGAAAAACTGTTTTTT
TRBJ2-7 TRBD1 few TRBV2 CASSPHRGQSYNEQYF TGTGCCAGCAGTCCACACCGGGGACAGTCTTACAATGAGCAGTACTTC
TRBJ2-1 - - TRBV20-1 CSAQGGNNEQFF TGCAGTGCCCAAGGGGGAAACAATGAGCAGTTCTTC
TRBJ1-1 - - TRBV5-6 CASSARERGDSFF TGTGCCAGCAGCGCTCGGGAGAGGGGTGATTCTTTCTTT
TRBJ2-1 TRBD2 - TRBV11-2 CASSTGTSVDEQFF TGTGCCAGCAGCACCGGGACTAGCGTCGATGAGCAGTTCTTC
TRBJ2-5 - - TRBV4-2 CASSQEAPVETQYF TGTGCCAGCAGCCAAGAAGCACCGGTAGAGACCCAGTACTTC
TRBJ2-5 TRBD1 - TRBV20-1 CTATGGRQETQYF TGCACTGCGACAGGGGGCCGTCAAGAGACCCAGTACTTC
TRBJ2-7 - few TRBV4-2 CASSQARPGPIILYEQYF TGTGCCAGCAGCCAAGCTCGTCCGGGACCCATAATCCTCTACGAGCAGTACTTC
TRBJ2-5 TRBD1 - TRBV7-2 CASNQNRGRETQYF TGTGCCAGCAACCAAAACAGGGGTCGGGAGACCCAGTACTTC
TRBJ2-5 - few TRBV20-1 CSARDGLGVKQETQYF TGCAGTGCTAGAGACGGTCTGGGGGTGAAACAAGAGACCCAGTACTTC
TRBJ2-1 TRBD2 - TRBV7-9 CASTSSGRADYNEQFF TGTGCCAGCACCTCCTCCGGGAGGGCCGACTACAATGAGCAGTTCTTC
TRBJ2-1 - few TRBV11-3 CASSLIGMPLNEQFF TGTGCCAGCAGCTTAATCGGAATGCCCTTGAATGAGCAGTTCTTC
TRBJ2-7 - - TRBV20-1 CSASPAGDYEQYF TGCAGTGCTAGCCCCGCAGGGGACTACGAGCAGTACTTC
TRBJ2-3 - - TRBV5-6 CASSLWGDDTDTQYF TGTGCCAGCAGCTTGTGGGGAGATGACACAGATACGCAGTATTTT
TRBJ1-4 - once TRBV6-6 CASSYRSNEKLFF TGTGCCAGCAGTTACAGGTCTAATGAAAAACTGTTTTTT
TRBJ2-3 TRBD2 - TRBV6-6 CGSQGLALSTDTQYF TGTGGCTCCCAGGGACTAGCCTTATCCACAGATACGCAGTATTTT
TRBJ2-5 - - TRBV27 CASSSLAQGTETQYF TGTGCCAGCAGTTCCCTCGCCCAGGGCACAGAGACCCAGTACTTC
TRBJ1-2 - - TRBV3-1 CASSQFRHNYGYTF TGTGCCAGCAGCCAATTCAGGCATAACTATGGCTACACCTTC
TRBJ2-7 - - TRBV10-3 CAITAGHEQYF TGTGCCATCACGGCAGGGCACGAGCAGTACTTC
TRBJ1-2 - - TRBV18 CASSPPPEQINGYTF TGTGCCAGCTCACCACCGCCGGAACAGATCAATGGCTACACCTTC
TRBJ2-1 TRBD2 - TRBV6-5 CASSLGLAASYNEQFF TGTGCCAGCAGTCTGGGACTAGCGGCCTCCTACAATGAGCAGTTCTTC
TRBJ2-7 - few TRBV12-5 CASGLTTASYEQYF TGTGCTAGTGGTTTGACTACGGCGAGCTACGAGCAGTACTTC
TRBJ1-1 - - TRBV21-1 CASSNSKGSNTEAFF TGTGCCAGCAGCAATTCTAAGGGTTCGAACACTGAAGCTTTCTTT